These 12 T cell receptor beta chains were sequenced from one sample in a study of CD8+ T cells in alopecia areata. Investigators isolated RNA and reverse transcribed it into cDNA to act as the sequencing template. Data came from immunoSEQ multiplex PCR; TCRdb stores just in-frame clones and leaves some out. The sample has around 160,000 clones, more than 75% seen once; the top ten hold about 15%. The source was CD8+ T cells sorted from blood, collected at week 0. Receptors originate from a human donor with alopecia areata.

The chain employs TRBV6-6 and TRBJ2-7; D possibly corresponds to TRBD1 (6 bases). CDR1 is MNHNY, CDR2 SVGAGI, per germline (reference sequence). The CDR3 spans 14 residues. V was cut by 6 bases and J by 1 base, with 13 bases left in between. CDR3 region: CASSQPDSSYEQYF. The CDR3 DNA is TGTGCCAGCAGCCAACCGGACAGTTCCTACGAGCAGTACTTC.

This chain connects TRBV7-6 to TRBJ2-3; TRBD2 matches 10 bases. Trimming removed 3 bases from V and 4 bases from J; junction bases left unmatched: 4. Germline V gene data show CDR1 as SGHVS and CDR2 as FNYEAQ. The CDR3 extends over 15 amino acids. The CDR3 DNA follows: TGTGCCAGCAGCTTTAGCGGGGGGCGAGCAGATACGCAGTATTTT. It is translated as CASSFSGGRADTQYF.

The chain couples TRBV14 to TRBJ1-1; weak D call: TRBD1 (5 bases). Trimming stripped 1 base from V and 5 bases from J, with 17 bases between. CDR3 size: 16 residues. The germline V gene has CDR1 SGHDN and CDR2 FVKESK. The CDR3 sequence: CASSQVPDGRGTEAFF. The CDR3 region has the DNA TGTGCCAGCAGCCAAGTGCCGGACGGGAGGGGAACTGAAGCTTTCTTT.

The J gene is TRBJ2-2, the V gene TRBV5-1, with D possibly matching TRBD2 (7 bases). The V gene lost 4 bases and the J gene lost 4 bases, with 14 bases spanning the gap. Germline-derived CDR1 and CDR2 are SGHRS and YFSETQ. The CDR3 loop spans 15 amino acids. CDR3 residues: CASSSNREGTGELFF. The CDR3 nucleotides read TGCGCCAGCAGCAGTAACAGGGAGGGCACCGGGGAGCTGTTTTTT.

CDR3: CSVEDGMGNIQYF. In nucleotides, the CDR3 is TGCAGCGTTGAAGATGGGATGGGGAACATTCAGTACTTC. The chain uses TRBV29-1 and TRBJ2-4; D is undetermined. Germline V CDR1 and CDR2: SQVTM, ANQGSEA. The CDR3 sequence is 13 residues long. Trimming stripped 0 bases from V and 7 bases from J, with 10 bases between.

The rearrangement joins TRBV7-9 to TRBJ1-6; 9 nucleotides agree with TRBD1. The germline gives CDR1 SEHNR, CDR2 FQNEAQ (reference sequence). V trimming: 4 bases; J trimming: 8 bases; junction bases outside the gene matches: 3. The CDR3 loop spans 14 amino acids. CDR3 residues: CASSSGQGYSPLHF. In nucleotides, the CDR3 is TGTGCCAGCAGCTCTGGACAGGGGTATTCACCCCTCCACTTT.

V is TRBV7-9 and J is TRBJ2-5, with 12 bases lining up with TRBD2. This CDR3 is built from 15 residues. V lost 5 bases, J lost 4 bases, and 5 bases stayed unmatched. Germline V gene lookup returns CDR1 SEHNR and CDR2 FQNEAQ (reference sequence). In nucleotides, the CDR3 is TGTGCCAGCAGCCCTGGACTAGCGGGATCAGAGACCCAGTACTTC. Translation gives CASSPGLAGSETQYF.

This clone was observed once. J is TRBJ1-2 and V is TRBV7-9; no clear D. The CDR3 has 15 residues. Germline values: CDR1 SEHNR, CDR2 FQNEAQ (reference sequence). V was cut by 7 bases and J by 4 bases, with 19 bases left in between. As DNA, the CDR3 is TGTGCCAGCACCCCGGCAACCCCGGATCGCTATGGCTACACCTTC. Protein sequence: CASTPATPDRYGYTF.

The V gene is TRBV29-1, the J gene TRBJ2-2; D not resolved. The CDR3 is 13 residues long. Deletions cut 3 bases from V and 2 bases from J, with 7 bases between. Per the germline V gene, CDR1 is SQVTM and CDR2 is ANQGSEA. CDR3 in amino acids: CSVEVTNTGELFF. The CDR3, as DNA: TGCAGCGTTGAGGTCACCAACACCGGGGAGCTGTTTTTT.

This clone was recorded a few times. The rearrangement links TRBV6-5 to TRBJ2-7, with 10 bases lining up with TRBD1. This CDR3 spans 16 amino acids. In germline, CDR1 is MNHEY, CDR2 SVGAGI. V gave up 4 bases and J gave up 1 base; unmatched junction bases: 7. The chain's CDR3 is CASSLGDRGLSYEQYF. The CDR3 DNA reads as TGTGCCAGCAGTTTAGGGGACAGGGGTCTTTCCTACGAGCAGTACTTC.

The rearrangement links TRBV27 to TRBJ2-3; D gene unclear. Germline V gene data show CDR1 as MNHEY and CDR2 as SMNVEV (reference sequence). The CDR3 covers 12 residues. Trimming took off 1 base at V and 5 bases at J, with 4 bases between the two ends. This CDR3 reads CASSLLGDTQYF. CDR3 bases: TGTGCCAGCAGTTTATTGGGAGATACGCAGTATTTT.

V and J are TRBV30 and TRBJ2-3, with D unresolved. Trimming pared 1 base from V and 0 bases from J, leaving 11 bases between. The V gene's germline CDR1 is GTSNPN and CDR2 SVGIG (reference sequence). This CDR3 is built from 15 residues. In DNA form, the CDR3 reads TGTGCCTGGAGTGGCTACACTATTAGCACAGATACGCAGTATTTT. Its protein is CAWSGYTISTDTQYF.